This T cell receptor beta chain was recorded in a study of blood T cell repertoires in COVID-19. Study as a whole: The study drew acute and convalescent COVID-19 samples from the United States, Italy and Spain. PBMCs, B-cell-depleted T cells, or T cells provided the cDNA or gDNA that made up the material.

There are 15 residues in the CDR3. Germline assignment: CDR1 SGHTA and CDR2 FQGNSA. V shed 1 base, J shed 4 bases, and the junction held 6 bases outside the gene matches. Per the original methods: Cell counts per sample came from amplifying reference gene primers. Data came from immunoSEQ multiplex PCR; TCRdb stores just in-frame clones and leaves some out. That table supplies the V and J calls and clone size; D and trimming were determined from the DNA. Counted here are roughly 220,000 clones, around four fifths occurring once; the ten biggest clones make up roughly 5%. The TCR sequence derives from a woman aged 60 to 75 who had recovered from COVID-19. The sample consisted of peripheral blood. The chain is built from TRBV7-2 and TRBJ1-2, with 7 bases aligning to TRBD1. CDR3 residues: CASSLVRGVGYGYTF. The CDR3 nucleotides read TGTGCCAGCAGCTTAGTCAGGGGGGTCGGCTATGGCTACACCTTC.